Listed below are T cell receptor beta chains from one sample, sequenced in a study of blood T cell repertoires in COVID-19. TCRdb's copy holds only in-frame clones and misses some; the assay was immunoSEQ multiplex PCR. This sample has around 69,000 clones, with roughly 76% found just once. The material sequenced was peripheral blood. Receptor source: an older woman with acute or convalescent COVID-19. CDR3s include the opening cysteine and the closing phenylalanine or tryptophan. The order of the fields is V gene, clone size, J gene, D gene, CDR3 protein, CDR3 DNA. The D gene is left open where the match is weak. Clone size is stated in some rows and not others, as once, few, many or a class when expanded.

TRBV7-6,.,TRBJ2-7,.,CASSLASASYEQYF,TGTGCCAGCAGCTTAGCTAGCGCTTCCTACGAGCAGTACTTC
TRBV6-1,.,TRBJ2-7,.,CASSDLGTPSYEQYF,TGTGCCAGCAGTGATTTGGGGACACCTTCCTACGAGCAGTACTTC
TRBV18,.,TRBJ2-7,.,CASSTGDKPIYEQYF,TGTGCCAGCTCGACCGGGGACAAGCCAATCTACGAGCAGTACTTC
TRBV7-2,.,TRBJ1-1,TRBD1,CASSPRGVGTEAFF,TGTGCCAGCAGCCCCAGGGGGGTTGGAACTGAAGCTTTCTTT
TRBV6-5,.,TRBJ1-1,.,CATVGGTEAFF,TGTGCCACCGTCGGGGGGACTGAAGCTTTCTTT
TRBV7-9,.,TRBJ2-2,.,CASSLAVGSFGGELFF,TGTGCCAGCAGCTTAGCCGTCGGGAGTTTTGGCGGGGAGCTGTTTTTT
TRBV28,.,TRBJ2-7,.,CASSLYNEQYF,TGTGCCAGCAGTTTATACAACGAGCAGTACTTC
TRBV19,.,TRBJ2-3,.,CASSIDIGGVADTQYF,TGTGCCAGTAGTATAGACATCGGGGGAGTGGCAGATACGCAGTATTTT
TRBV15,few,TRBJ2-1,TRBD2,CATSRESSGRAYNEQFF,TGTGCCACCAGCAGAGAGTCTAGCGGGAGGGCCTACAATGAGCAGTTCTTC
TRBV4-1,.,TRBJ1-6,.,CASKRSGTQNNSPLHF,TGCGCCAGCAAGCGGTCGGGGACACAGAATAATTCACCCCTCCACTTT
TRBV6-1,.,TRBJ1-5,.,CASSGQMISNQPQHF,TGTGCCAGCAGTGGCCAGATGATTAGCAATCAGCCCCAGCATTTT
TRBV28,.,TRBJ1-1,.,CASSANHRSQAFF,TGTGCCAGCAGCGCCAATCACAGGTCACAAGCTTTCTTT
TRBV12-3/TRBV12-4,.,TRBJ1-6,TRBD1,CASNSGGSPLHF,TGTGCCAGCAACTCAGGGGGCTCACCCCTCCACTTT
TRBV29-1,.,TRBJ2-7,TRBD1,CSVAGTERYEQYF,TGCAGCGTGGCCGGGACAGAGCGCTACGAGCAGTACTTC
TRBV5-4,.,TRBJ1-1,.,CASRDGGGSFNTEAFF,TGTGCCAGCAGGGATGGGGGCGGGTCCTTTAACACTGAAGCTTTCTTT
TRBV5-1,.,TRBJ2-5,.,CASSLAGAGQETQYF,TGCGCCAGCAGCTTGGCCGGGGCGGGGCAAGAGACCCAGTACTTC
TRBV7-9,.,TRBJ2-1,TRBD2,CASSLRGAGPERNEQFF,TGTGCCAGCAGCTTAAGGGGAGCGGGACCGGAACGTAATGAGCAGTTCTTC
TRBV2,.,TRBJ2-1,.,CASKESPYNEQFF,TGTGCCAGCAAGGAGTCCCCCTACAATGAGCAGTTCTTC
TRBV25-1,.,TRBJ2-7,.,CASSERGWDEQYF,TGTGCCAGCAGTGAAAGGGGGTGGGACGAGCAGTACTTC
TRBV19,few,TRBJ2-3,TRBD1,CASSPTPGQGAATDTQYF,TGTGCCAGTAGTCCCACTCCGGGACAGGGGGCCGCGACAGATACGCAGTATTTT
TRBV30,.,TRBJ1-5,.,CAWDRGLGRNQPQHF,TGTGCCTGGGACCGGGGCCTTGGGAGGAATCAGCCCCAGCATTTT